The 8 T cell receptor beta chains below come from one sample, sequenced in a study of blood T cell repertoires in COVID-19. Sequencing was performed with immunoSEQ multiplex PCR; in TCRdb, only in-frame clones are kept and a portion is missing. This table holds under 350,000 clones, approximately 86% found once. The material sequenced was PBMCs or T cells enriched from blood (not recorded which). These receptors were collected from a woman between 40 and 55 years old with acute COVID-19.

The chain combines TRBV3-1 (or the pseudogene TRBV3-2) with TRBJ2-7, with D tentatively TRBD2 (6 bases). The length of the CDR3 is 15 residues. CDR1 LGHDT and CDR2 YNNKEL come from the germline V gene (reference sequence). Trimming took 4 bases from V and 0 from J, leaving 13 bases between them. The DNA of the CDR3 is TGTGCCAGCAGCCCCCTGGCGGGGCCCTCCTACGAGCAGTACTTC. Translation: CASSPLAGPSYEQYF.

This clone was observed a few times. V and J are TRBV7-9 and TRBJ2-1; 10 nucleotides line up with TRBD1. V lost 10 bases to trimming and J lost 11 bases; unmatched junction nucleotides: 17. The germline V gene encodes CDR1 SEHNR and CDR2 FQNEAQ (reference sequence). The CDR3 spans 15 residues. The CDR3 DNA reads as TGTGCCACCGAAATCCCGGGACAGGGGACAATGAAGCAGTTCTTC. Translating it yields CATEIPGQGTMKQFF.

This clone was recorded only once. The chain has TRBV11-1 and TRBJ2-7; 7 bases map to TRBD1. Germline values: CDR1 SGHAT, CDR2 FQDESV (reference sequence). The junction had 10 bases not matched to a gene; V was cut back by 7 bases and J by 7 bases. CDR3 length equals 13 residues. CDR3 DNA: TGTGCCAGCACCAACAGGGGAATGAAGGAGCAGTACTTC. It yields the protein CASTNRGMKEQYF.

The CDR3 bases are TGTGCCAGCAGTGCTGCGGTCTCCTACGAGCAGTACTTC. Residues: CASSAAVSYEQYF. V usage is TRBV6-2 or TRBV6-3 and J usage is TRBJ2-7; the D is unclear. Trimming took off 5 bases at V and 0 bases at J, with 8 bases between the two ends. The CDR3 sequence is 13 residues long. The germline CDR1 and CDR2 sequences are MNHEY and SVGEGT.

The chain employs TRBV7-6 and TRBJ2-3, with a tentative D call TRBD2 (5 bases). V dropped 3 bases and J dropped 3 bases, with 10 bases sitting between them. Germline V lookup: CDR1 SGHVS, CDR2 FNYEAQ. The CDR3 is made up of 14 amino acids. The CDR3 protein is CASSFLLATDTQYF. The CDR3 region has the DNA TGTGCCAGCAGCTTTTTATTAGCGACAGATACGCAGTATTTT.

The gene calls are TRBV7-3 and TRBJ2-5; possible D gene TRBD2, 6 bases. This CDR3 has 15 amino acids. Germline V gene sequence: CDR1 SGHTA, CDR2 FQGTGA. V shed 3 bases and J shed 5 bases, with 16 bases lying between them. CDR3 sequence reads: CASSLGGLRGETQYF. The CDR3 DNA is TGTGCCAGCAGCTTGGGGGGACTGCGAGGGGAGACCCAGTACTTC.

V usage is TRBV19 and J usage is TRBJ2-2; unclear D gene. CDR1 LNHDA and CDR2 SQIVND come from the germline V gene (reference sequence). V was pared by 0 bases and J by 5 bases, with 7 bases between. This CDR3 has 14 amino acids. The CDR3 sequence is CASSIDPNTGELFF. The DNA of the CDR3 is TGTGCCAGTAGTATAGACCCCAATACCGGGGAGCTGTTTTTT.

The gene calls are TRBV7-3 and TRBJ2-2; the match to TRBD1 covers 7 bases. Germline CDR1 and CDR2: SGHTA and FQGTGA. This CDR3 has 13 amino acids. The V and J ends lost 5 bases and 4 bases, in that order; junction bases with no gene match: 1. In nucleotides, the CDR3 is TGTGCCAGCAGCGAGGGGGCCACCGGGGAGCTGTTTTTT. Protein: CASSEGATGELFF. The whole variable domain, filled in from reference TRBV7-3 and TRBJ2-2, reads GAGVSQTPSNKVTEKGKYVELRCDPISGHTALYWYRQSLGQGPEFLIYFQGTGAADDSGLPNDRFFAVRPEGSVSTLKIQRTERGDSAVYLCASSEGATGELFFGEGSRLTVL.